The 4 T cell receptor beta chains listed next were all sequenced from one sample in a study of blood T cell repertoires in COVID-19. Repertoires were generated with immunoSEQ multiplex PCR, while TCRdb's copy carries only in-frame clones and drops some. The data contain roughly 220,000 clones, around 84% of them seen just once; the ten biggest clones take up approximately 6.8%. Input material: PBMCs or T cells enriched from blood (not recorded which). The receptors originated from a woman between 35 and 50 years old who had recovered from COVID-19.

V and J are TRBV9 and TRBJ2-1, with 7 bases aligning to TRBD2. CDR1 and CDR2 from the germline V gene are SGDLS and YYNGEE. The CDR3 runs 14 residues. J lost 7 bases, V lost 4 bases, and 8 bases had no gene match. DNA for the CDR3: TGTGCCAGCAGCCCCAGCGGGAACTGGAATGAGCAGTTCTTC. Encoded protein: CASSPSGNWNEQFF.

This chain uses TRBV7-2 with TRBJ2-3, with 14 bases lining up with TRBD2. With V trimmed by 1 base and J by 14 bases, 8 bases remained unmatched. Germline values: CDR1 SGHTA, CDR2 FQGNSA. The CDR3 sequence is 15 residues long. CDR3 region: CASSLEGTSGSNSYF. The CDR3 DNA sequence: TGTGCCAGCAGCTTAGAGGGGACTAGCGGGAGTAATTCGTATTTT.

The chain links TRBV28 to TRBJ1-5; D may be TRBD1 (6 bases). From germline, CDR1 is MDHEN and CDR2 SYDVKM. V lost 6 bases and J lost 7, with 19 bases in between. The CDR3 runs 15 residues. CDR3 residues: CASSSLTGSEQPQHF. The CDR3 DNA follows: TGTGCCAGCAGCTCTCTTACAGGGAGTGAACAGCCCCAGCATTTT.

The V gene is TRBV12-3 or TRBV12-4, the J gene TRBJ1-1; no clear D. V was trimmed by 1 base and J by 4 bases, leaving 7 bases between them. The CDR3 extends over 13 amino acids. CDR3 DNA sequence: TGTGCCAGCAGTTTAGTAGGGAGCACTGAAGCTTTCTTT. This sequence encodes CASSLVGSTEAFF.